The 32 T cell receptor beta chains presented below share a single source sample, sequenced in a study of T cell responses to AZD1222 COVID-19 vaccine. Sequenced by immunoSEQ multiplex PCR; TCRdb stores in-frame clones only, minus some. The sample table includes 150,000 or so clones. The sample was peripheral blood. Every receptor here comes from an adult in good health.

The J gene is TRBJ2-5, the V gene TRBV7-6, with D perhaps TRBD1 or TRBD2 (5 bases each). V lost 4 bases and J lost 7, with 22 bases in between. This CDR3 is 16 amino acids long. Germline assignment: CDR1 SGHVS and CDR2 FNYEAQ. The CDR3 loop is CASSSTVGNTEWTQYF. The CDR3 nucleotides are TGTGCCAGCAGCTCGACAGTCGGGAACACCGAGTGGACCCAGTACTTC.

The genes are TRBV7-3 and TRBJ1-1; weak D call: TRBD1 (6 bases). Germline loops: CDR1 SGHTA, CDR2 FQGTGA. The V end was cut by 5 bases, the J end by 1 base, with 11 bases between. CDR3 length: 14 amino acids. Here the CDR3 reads CASSRSQGNTEAFF. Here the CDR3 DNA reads TGTGCCAGCAGCCGATCACAGGGGAACACTGAAGCTTTCTTT.

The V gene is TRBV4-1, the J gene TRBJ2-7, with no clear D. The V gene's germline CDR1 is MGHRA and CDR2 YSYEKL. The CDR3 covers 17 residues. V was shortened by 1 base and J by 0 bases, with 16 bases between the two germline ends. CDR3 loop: CASSQGVSLISSYEQYF. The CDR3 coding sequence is TGCGCCAGCAGCCAAGGTGTCAGTCTAATAAGCTCCTACGAGCAGTACTTC.

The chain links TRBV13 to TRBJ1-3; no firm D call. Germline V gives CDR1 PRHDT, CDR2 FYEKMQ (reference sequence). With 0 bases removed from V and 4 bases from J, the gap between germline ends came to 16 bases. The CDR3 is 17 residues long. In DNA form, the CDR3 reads TGTGCCAGCAGCTTAGGATTAGGGCAGCCACTCGGAAACACCATATATTTT. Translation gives CASSLGLGQPLGNTIYF.

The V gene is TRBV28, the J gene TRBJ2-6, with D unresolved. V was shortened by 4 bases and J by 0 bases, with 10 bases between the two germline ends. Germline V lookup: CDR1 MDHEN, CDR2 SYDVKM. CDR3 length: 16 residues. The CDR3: CASSSVSGSGANVLTF. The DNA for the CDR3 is TGTGCCAGCAGTTCTGTATCCGGCTCTGGGGCCAACGTCCTGACTTTC. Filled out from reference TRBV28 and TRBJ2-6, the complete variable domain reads DVKVTQSSRYLVKRTGEKVFLECVQDMDHENMFWYRQDPGLGLRLIYFSYDVKMKEKGDIPEGYSVSREKKERFSLILESASTNQTSMYLCASSSVSGSGANVLTFGAGSRLTVL.

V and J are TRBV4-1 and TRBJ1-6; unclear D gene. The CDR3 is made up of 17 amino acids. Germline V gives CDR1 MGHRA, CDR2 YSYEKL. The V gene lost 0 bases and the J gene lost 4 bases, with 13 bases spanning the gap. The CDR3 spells CASSQDSGSVYNSPLHF. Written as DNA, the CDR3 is TGCGCCAGCAGCCAAGATAGTGGATCAGTTTATAATTCACCCCTCCACTTT.

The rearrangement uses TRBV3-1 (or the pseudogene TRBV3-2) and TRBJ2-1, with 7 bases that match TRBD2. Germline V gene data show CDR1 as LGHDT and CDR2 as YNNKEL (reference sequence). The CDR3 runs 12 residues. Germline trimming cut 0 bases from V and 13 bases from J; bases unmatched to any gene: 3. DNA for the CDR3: TGTGCCAGCAGCCAAGAAGGACTAGTTCAGTTCTTC. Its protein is CASSQEGLVQFF.

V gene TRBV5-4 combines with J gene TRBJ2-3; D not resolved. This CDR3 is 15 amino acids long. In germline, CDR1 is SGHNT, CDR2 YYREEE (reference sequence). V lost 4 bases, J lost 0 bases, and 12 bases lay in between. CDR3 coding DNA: TGTGCCAGCAGCGACGGCCGTGCTAGCACAGATACGCAGTATTTT. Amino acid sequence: CASSDGRASTDTQYF.

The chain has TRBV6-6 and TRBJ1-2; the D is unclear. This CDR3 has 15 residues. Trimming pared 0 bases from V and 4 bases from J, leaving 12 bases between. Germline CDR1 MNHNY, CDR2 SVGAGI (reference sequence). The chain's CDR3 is CASSYSGDTGYGYTF. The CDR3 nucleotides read TGTGCCAGCAGTTACTCTGGGGATACCGGCTATGGCTACACCTTC.

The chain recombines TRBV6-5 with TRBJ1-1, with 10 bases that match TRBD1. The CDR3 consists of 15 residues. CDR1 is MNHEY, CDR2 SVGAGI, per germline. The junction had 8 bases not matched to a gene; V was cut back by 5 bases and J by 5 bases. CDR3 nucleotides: TGTGCCAGCAGTCGTAACCCGGGACAGGGGACTGAAGCTTTCTTT. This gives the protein CASSRNPGQGTEAFF.

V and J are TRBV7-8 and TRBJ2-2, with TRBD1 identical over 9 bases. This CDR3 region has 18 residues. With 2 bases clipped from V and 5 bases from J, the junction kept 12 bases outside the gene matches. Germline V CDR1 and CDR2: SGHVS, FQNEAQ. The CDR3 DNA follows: TGTGCCAGCAGCTTACCGGGACAGGGCTTATCGAGGACCGGGGAGCTGTTTTTT. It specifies CASSLPGQGLSRTGELFF.

CDR3 residues: CASFPQGSGTEAFF. The CDR3 DNA follows: TGTGCCAGCTTCCCTCAGGGGTCGGGGACTGAAGCTTTCTTT. The J gene is TRBJ1-1, the V gene TRBV6-5, with D perhaps matching TRBD1 (6 bases). The CDR3 totals 14 residues. Germline CDR1 reads MNHEY; CDR2 reads SVGAGI. Trimming stripped 8 bases from V and 5 bases from J, with 18 bases between.

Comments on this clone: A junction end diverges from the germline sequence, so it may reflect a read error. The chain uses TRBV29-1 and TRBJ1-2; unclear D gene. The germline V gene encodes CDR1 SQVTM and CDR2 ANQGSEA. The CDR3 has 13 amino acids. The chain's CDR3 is CSAEPGNNYGYTF. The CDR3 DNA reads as TGCAGCGCTGAACCGGGAAATAACTATGGCTACACCTTC. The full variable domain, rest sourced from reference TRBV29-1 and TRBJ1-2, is SAVISQKPSRDICQRGTSLTIQCQVDSQVTMMFWYRQQPGQSLTLIATANQGSEATYESGFVIDKFPISRPNLTFSTLTVSNMSPEDSSIYLCSAEPGNNYGYTFGSGTRLTVV.

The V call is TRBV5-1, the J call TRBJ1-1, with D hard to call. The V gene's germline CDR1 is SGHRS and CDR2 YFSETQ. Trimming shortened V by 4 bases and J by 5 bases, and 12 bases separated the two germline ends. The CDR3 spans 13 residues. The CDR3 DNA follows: TGCGCCAGCAGCGACCCCCGAGGGACTGAAGCTTTCTTT. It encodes CASSDPRGTEAFF.

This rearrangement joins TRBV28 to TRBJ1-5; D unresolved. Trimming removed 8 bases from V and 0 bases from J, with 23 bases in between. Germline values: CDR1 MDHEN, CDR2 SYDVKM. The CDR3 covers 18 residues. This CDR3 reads CASLSRRVGYYSNQPQHF. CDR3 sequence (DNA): TGTGCCAGCTTATCTCGGCGGGTCGGGTACTATAGCAATCAGCCCCAGCATTTT.

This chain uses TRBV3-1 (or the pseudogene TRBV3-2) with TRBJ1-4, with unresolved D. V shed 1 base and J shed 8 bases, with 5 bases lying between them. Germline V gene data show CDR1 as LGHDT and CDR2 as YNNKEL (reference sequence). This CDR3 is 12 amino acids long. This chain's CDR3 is CASSQAAEKLFF. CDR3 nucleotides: TGTGCCAGCAGCCAAGCGGCGGAAAAACTGTTTTTT.

CDR3 in amino acids: CASSTDRGGNEQFF. Written as DNA, the CDR3 is TGTGCCAGTAGTACGGACAGGGGGGGTAATGAGCAGTTCTTC. The chain couples TRBV19 to TRBJ2-1, with 10 bases matching TRBD1. Trimming at V came to 4 bases and at J to 7 bases, leaving 4 bases not matched to a gene. This CDR3 is built from 14 residues. Germline V gene sequence: CDR1 LNHDA, CDR2 SQIVND (reference sequence). Based on the CDR3 plus reference TRBV19 and TRBJ2-1, the full variable domain is DGGITQSPKYLFRKEGQNVTLSCEQNLNHDAMYWYRQDPGQGLRLIYYSQIVNDFQKGDIAEGYSVSREKKESFPLTVTSAQKNPTAFYLCASSTDRGGNEQFFGPGTRLTVL.

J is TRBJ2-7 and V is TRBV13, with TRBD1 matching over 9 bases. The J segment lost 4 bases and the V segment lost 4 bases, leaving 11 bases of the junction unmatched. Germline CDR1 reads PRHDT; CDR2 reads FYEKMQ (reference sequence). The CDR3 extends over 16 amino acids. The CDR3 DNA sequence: TGTGCCAGCAGCTCCCGGCCCGGGACAGGGTCGTACGAGCAGTACTTC. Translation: CASSSRPGTGSYEQYF.

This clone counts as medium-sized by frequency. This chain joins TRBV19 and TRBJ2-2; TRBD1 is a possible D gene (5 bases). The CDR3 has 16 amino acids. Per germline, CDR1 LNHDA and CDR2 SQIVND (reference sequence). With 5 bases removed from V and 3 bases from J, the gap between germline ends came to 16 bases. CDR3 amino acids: CASSPWGSLHTGELFF. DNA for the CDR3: TGTGCCAGTAGTCCCTGGGGCAGCCTACACACCGGGGAGCTGTTTTTT.

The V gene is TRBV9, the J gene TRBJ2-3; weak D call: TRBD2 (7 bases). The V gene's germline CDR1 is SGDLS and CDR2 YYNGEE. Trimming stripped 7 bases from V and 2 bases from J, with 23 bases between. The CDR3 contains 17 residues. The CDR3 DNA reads TGTGCCAGCCTCGCCAAGCCGGGGGGCCCAACCACAGATACGCAGTATTTT. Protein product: CASLAKPGGPTTDTQYF.

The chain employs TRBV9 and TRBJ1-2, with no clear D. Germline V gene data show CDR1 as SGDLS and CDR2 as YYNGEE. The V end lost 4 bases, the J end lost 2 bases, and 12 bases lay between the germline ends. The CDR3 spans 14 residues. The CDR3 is CASSPSGGNYGYTF. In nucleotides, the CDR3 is TGTGCCAGCAGCCCTAGCGGCGGAAACTATGGCTACACCTTC.

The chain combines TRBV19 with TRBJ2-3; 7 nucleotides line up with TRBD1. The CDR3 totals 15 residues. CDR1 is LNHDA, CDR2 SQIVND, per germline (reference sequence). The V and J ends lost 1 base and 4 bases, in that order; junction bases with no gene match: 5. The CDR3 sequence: CASSIVAGGPDTQYF. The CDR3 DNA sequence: TGTGCCAGTAGTATAGTGGCAGGGGGTCCAGATACGCAGTATTTT.

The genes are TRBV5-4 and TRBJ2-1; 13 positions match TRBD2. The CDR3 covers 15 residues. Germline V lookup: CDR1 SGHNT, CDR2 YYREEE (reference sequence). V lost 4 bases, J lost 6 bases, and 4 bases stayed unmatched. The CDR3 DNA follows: TGTGCCAGCAGCCTGACTAGCGGGGGGATCAATGAGCAGTTCTTC. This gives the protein CASSLTSGGINEQFF.

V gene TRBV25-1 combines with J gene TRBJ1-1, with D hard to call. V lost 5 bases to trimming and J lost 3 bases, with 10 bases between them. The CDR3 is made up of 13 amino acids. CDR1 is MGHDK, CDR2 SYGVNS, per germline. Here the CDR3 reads CASSHLRDTEAFF. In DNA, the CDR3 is TGTGCCAGCAGTCACCTTAGGGACACTGAAGCTTTCTTT.

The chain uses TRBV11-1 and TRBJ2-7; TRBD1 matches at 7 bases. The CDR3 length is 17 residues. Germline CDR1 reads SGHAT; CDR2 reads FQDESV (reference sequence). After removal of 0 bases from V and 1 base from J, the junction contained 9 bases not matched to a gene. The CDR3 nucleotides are TGTGCCAGCAGCTTAGCGTATGGGACAGCTTTTTCCTACGAGCAGTACTTC. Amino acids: CASSLAYGTAFSYEQYF.

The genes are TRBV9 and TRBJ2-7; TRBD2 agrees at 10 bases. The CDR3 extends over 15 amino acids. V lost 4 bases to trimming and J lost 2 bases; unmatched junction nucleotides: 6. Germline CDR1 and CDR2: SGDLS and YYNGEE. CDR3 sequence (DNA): TGTGCCAGCAGCACTCTAGCGGGGGCGACCTACGAGCAGTACTTC. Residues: CASSTLAGATYEQYF.

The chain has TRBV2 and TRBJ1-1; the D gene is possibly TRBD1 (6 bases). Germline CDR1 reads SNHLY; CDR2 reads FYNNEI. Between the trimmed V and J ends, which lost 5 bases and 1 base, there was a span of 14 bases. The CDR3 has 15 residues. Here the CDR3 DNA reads TGTGCCAGCAGTCTCGCCGAGACAGGGAACACTGAAGCTTTCTTT. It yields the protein CASSLAETGNTEAFF.

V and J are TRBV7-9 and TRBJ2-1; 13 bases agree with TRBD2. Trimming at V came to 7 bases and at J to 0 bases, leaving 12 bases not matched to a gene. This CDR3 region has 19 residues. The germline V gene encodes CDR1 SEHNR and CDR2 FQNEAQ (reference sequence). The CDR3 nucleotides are TGTGCCAGCACCCACACGGGACTAGCGGGGACGAGCTCCTACAATGAGCAGTTCTTC. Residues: CASTHTGLAGTSSYNEQFF. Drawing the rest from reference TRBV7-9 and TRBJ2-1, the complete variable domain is DTGVSQNPRHKITKRGQNVTFRCDPISEHNRLYWYRQTLGQGPEFLTYFQNEAQLEKSRLLSDRFSAERPKGSFSTLEIQRTEQGDSAMYLCASTHTGLAGTSSYNEQFFGPGTRLTVL.

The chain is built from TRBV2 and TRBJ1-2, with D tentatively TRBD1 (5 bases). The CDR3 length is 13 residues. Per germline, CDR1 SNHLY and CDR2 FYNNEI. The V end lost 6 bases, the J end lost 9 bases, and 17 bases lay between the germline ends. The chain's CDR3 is CASSEAGRDRYTF. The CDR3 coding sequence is TGTGCCAGCAGCGAGGCAGGGAGGGATCGCTACACCTTC. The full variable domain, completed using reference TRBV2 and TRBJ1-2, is EPEVTQTPSHQVTQMGQEVILRCVPISNHLYFYWYRQILGQKVEFLVSFYNNEISEKSEIFDDQFSVERPDGSNFTLKIRSTKLEDSAMYFCASSEAGRDRYTFGSGTRLTVV.

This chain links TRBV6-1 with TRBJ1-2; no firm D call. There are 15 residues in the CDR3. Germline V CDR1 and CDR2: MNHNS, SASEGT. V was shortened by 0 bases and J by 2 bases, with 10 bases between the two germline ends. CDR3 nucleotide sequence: TGTGCCAGCAGTGAAGCGCACAATTCGAACTATGGCTACACCTTC. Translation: CASSEAHNSNYGYTF.

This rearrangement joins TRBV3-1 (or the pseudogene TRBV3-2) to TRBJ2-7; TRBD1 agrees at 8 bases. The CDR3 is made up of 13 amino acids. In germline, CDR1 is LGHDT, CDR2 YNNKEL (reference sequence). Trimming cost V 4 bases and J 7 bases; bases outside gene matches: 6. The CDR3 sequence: CASSRGTGGEQYF. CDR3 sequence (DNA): TGTGCCAGCAGCCGCGGGACAGGCGGGGAGCAGTACTTC.

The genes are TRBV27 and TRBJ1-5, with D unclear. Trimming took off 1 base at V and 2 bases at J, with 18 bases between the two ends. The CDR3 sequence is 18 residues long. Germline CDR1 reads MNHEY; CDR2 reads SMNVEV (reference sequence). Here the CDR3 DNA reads TGTGCCAGCAGTTTATTTGATCCGGGAATGGGAGGCAATCAGCCCCAGCATTTT. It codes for CASSLFDPGMGGNQPQHF.